This T cell receptor beta chain was sequenced for a study of blood T cell repertoires in COVID-19. Overall study: COVID-19 samples from acute and convalescent phases originated in the United States, Italy and Spain.

The CDR3 is made up of 12 amino acids. Germline V CDR1 and CDR2: MNHEY, SVGAGI. The J segment lost 4 bases and the V segment lost 8 bases, leaving 3 bases of the junction unmatched. Only in-frame clones appear in the TCRdb table, and some are missing; sequencing was by immunoSEQ multiplex PCR. This table has tens of thousands of clones, about nine tenths appearing once. This rearrangement joins TRBV6-5 to TRBJ2-7; TRBD2 matches at 9 bases. The TCR was taken from an elderly woman with acute or convalescent COVID-19. Sequencing input: peripheral blood. CDR3 protein: CASGGGGYEQYF. The CDR3 DNA sequence: TGTGCCAGCGGCGGGGGGGGGTACGAGCAGTACTTC.